The 21 T cell receptor beta chains below all came from one sample that was sequenced in a study of T cell responses to AZD1222 COVID-19 vaccine. TCRdb's table, derived via immunoSEQ multiplex PCR, lists solely in-frame clones and lacks some. Among more than 85,000 clones, roughly 86% were seen once, and the ten largest hold roughly 13%. The source was peripheral blood, collected on day 0 of MenACWY control vaccination. The origin of the receptors is an adult in good health.

V is TRBV6-5 and J is TRBJ2-7; D is unresolved. There are 14 residues in the CDR3. V lost 6 bases and J lost 0, with 12 bases in between. Per the germline V gene, CDR1 is MNHEY and CDR2 is SVGAGI. The CDR3 region has the DNA TGTGCCAGCAGGATCGCAATTACCTCCTACGAGCAGTACTTC. Protein sequence: CASRIAITSYEQYF.

The CDR3, as DNA: TGTGCCAGCAGCCCAAGGTTGGCGGGGGAAACCCTCCACGAGCAGTACTTC. This sequence encodes CASSPRLAGETLHEQYF. The chain is built from TRBV7-6 and TRBJ2-7; the match to TRBD2 covers 7 bases. V lost 5 bases, J lost 5 bases, and 18 bases stayed unmatched. Germline lookup yields CDR1 SGHVS and CDR2 FNYEAQ. The CDR3 consists of 17 residues.

The V gene is TRBV6-2 or TRBV6-3, the J gene TRBJ2-1; 8 bases line up with TRBD1. Trimming took 4 bases from V and 4 from J; bases not matched to a gene: 9. This CDR3 spans 16 amino acids. CDR1 and CDR2 (germline): MNHEY, SVGEGT. CDR3 sequence (DNA): TGTGCCAGCAGTTCCCCCCCGGGACAGGCTTACAATGAGCAGTTCTTC. Its translation: CASSSPPGQAYNEQFF.

The chain links TRBV11-3 to TRBJ2-1; D is unresolved. V lost 5 bases and J 7 bases, leaving 9 bases between the germline ends. The germline gives CDR1 SGHNT, CDR2 YENEEA. This CDR3 is built from 12 residues. CDR3 sequence: CASSTPPNEQFF. CDR3 DNA: TGTGCCAGCAGCACACCCCCGAATGAGCAGTTCTTC. The variable domain in full, with the rest retrieved from reference TRBV11-3 and TRBJ2-1, is EAGVVQSPRYKIIEKKQPVAFWCNPISGHNTLYWYLQNLGQGPELLIRYENEEAVDDSQLPKDRFSAERLKGVDSTLKIQPAELGDSAVYLCASSTPPNEQFFGPGTRLTVL.

The V gene is TRBV25-1, the J gene TRBJ1-3; the D is unclear. The CDR3 length is 14 residues. CDR1 is MGHDK and CDR2 is SYGVNS in the germline V gene. V was shortened by 2 bases and J by 0 bases, with 5 bases between the two germline ends. CDR3 DNA: TGTGCCAGCAGTGAAAGGGACTCTGGAAACACCATATATTTT. Translating gives CASSERDSGNTIYF.

The chain carries TRBV11-3 and TRBJ2-3; D may be TRBD1 (5 bases). V lost 5 bases, J lost 4 bases, and 13 bases lay in between. This CDR3 comprises 14 residues. CDR1 and CDR2 (germline): SGHNT, YENEEA. The CDR3: CASSLRTSADTQYF. The CDR3, as DNA: TGTGCCAGCAGCCTCCGGACATCCGCAGATACGCAGTATTTT.

The table lists this clone with a count of one. The V gene is TRBV7-6, the J gene TRBJ1-1, with D tentatively TRBD1 (6 bases). V lost 1 base and J lost 5, with 17 bases in between. The length of the CDR3 is 16 residues. Germline assignment: CDR1 SGHVS and CDR2 FNYEAQ. CDR3 bases: TGTGCCAGCAGCTTAGAAAGCGGGGTCAGGGGAACTGAAGCTTTCTTT. Translation gives CASSLESGVRGTEAFF.

The chain uses TRBV7-3 and TRBJ2-1; 10 positions match TRBD2. The germline CDR1 and CDR2 sequences are SGHTA and FQGTGA. This CDR3 has 14 amino acids. V trimming: 3 bases; J trimming: 5 bases; junction bases outside the gene matches: 1. CDR3 protein: CASSFTSGDNEQFF. As DNA, the CDR3 is TGTGCCAGCAGCTTCACTAGCGGGGACAATGAGCAGTTCTTC.

The V call is TRBV28, the J call TRBJ2-7; 9 nucleotides align to TRBD1. Trimming took 3 bases from V and 4 from J; bases not matched to a gene: 10. Germline CDR1 is MDHEN and CDR2 is SYDVKM. This CDR3 has 16 amino acids. CDR3 DNA: TGTGCCAGCAGTTTTTGGCAGGGACAGGGACCTTACGAGCAGTACTTC. Encoded protein: CASSFWQGQGPYEQYF.

This clone occurred once. The genes are TRBV5-6 and TRBJ2-1; a possible D gene is TRBD1 (6 bases). The CDR3 is made up of 16 amino acids. V was trimmed by 4 bases and J by 0 bases, leaving 14 bases between them. Germline values: CDR1 SGHDT, CDR2 YYEEEE. The CDR3 DNA reads TGTGCCAGCAGCCGCTTGGAGACAGGCTCCTACAATGAGCAGTTCTTC. It translates to CASSRLETGSYNEQFF.

This chain connects TRBV28 to TRBJ1-2; 12 positions match TRBD1. The V gene's germline CDR1 is MDHEN and CDR2 SYDVKM. The ends lost 6 bases at V and 6 bases at J; junction bases unmatched: 5. This CDR3 region has 14 residues. CDR3 coding DNA: TGTGCCAGCAGCCCGGGACAGGGGGCAGATGGCTACACCTTC. Translated: CASSPGQGADGYTF.

This sequence joins TRBV2 and TRBJ1-6, with D maybe TRBD1 (5 bases). Germline CDR1 is SNHLY and CDR2 is FYNNEI. The CDR3 consists of 13 residues. V was cut by 6 bases and J by 7 bases, with 10 bases left in between. CDR3 sequence reads: CASRDTGNSPLHF. The CDR3 nucleotides are TGTGCCAGCAGGGACACGGGGAATTCACCCCTCCACTTT.

CDR3 protein: CASSPPDAGNTEAFF. In DNA, the CDR3 is TGTGCCAGCTCACCACCGGACGCGGGGAACACTGAAGCTTTCTTT. The rearrangement joins TRBV18 to TRBJ1-1; D is undetermined. Germline values: CDR1 KGHSH, CDR2 LQKENI. This CDR3 has 15 amino acids. The ends were cut back, 0 bases at V and 1 base at J, with 9 bases in the middle.

J is TRBJ1-4 and V is TRBV5-1, with D possibly being TRBD1 (5 bases). Deletions cut 2 bases from V and 3 bases from J, with 14 bases between. From germline, CDR1 is SGHRS and CDR2 YFSETQ. CDR3 length equals 16 residues. CDR3 sequence: CASSFAGFVANEKLFF. Here the CDR3 DNA reads TGCGCCAGCAGCTTTGCAGGGTTCGTGGCTAATGAAAAACTGTTTTTT.

This clone came up a few times. The genes are TRBV3-1 (or the pseudogene TRBV3-2) and TRBJ2-1, with unresolved D. The CDR3 runs to 13 residues. Germline loops: CDR1 LGHDT, CDR2 YNNKEL (reference sequence). V was clipped by 2 bases and J by 5 bases, with 7 bases between them. This chain's CDR3 is CASSQKSNNEQFF. The CDR3 DNA follows: TGTGCCAGCAGCCAAAAATCCAACAATGAGCAGTTCTTC.

J is TRBJ2-1 and V is TRBV6-4; tentatively, D is TRBD2 (6 bases). This CDR3 region has 15 residues. The V gene lost 3 bases and the J gene lost 9 bases, with 18 bases spanning the gap. The V gene's germline CDR1 is MRHNA and CDR2 SNTAGT. CDR3 loop: CASSEATGAWSEQFF. CDR3 DNA sequence: TGTGCCAGCAGTGAGGCGACGGGAGCATGGAGTGAGCAGTTCTTC.

This chain uses TRBV7-9 with TRBJ2-3; D might be TRBD1 (6 bases). Germline-derived CDR1 and CDR2 are SEHNR and FQNEAQ (reference sequence). The CDR3 loop spans 14 amino acids. The ends were cut back, 4 bases at V and 0 bases at J, with 8 bases in the middle. This CDR3 reads CASSSGDSTDTQYF. The CDR3 region has the DNA TGTGCCAGCAGCTCAGGGGATAGCACAGATACGCAGTATTTT.

This clone was found once. This sequence joins TRBV18 and TRBJ1-1; TRBD1 matches at 7 bases. The germline CDR1 and CDR2 sequences are KGHSH and LQKENI. The CDR3 runs 14 residues. The trim removed 3 bases at V and 11 bases at J, leaving 12 bases unmatched. CDR3 protein: CASSPVGAQGDAFF. Here the CDR3 DNA reads TGTGCCAGCTCACCGGTCGGGGCTCAGGGGGACGCTTTCTTT.

This chain joins TRBV5-4 and TRBJ2-7, with TRBD1 matching 9 bases. This CDR3 is 16 amino acids long. The ends lost 4 bases at V and 6 bases at J; junction bases unmatched: 14. Per the germline V gene, CDR1 is SGHNT and CDR2 is YYREEE (reference sequence). The CDR3 spells CASSPPLGTGPSEQYF. As DNA, the CDR3 is TGTGCCAGCAGCCCTCCCTTGGGGACAGGGCCCTCCGAGCAGTACTTC.

This clone occurred once. The V and J genes are TRBV7-2 and TRBJ2-1; D is ambiguous. The CDR3 is made up of 12 amino acids. V lost 1 base, J lost 9 bases, and 7 bases lay in between. CDR1 and CDR2 (germline): SGHTA, FQGNSA. The CDR3 DNA is TGTGCCAGCAGCTTAGGAGTTTCTGAGCAGTTCTTC. It yields the protein CASSLGVSEQFF.

The CDR3 here is CAWSGAQRTGRSRGATNEKLFF. The DNA for the CDR3 is TGTGCCTGGAGTGGAGCCCAGCGGACAGGTAGGTCGAGGGGGGCAACTAATGAAAAACTGTTTTTT. This sequence joins TRBV30 and TRBJ1-4; 7 bases map to TRBD1. V lost 1 base, J lost 0 bases, and 23 bases stayed unmatched. CDR3 length: 22 amino acids. CDR1 and CDR2 (germline): GTSNPN, SVGIG (reference sequence).